This record covers a single T cell receptor (beta chain). Its antigen is unknown. After removal of 0 bases from V and 1 base from J, the junction contained 1 base not matched to a gene. Germline V gives CDR1 SGHNT, CDR2 YYREEE (reference sequence). The CDR3 has 16 residues. The data belong to a study of cytomegalovirus exposure and HLA in healthy donors. About the research overall: The same platform as the approximately 670 first-cohort repertoires was used for the 110 or so validation repertoires, a later analysis reported. General study results and limits: Most TCRs appeared rarely, but some public TCRs recurred in many donors. Cytomegalovirus-associated status was assigned to 164 TCR beta chains.

Here immunoSEQ multiplex PCR was the method, and the copy in TCRdb shows in-frame clones only, minus some. The sample shows approximately 160,000 clones, under 90% of them seen only once. Separate from the roughly 700-subject first cohort, the roughly 130-subject validation cohort was the one that the donors belonged to. The chain recombines TRBV5-4 with TRBJ2-2, with 9 bases that match TRBD2. The receptor was derived from a woman younger than 30 in good health and CMV-seropositive. The sample consisted of PBMCs. The CDR3 protein is CASSLGLAVNTGELFF. For the CDR3, the DNA is TGTGCCAGCAGCTTGGGACTAGCGGTGAACACCGGGGAGCTGTTTTTT.